Sequencing of this T cell receptor (beta chain) was carried out in a study of T cell responses to AZD1222 COVID-19 vaccine. The CDR3 spans 14 residues. The V and J ends lost 3 bases and 6 bases respectively, with 15 bases between them. CDR1 is SGHRS and CDR2 is YFSETQ in the germline V gene. The assay was immunoSEQ multiplex PCR, and TCRdb's table has in-frame clones only and misses some. The table has about 160,000 clones, roughly nine tenths seen once. The sample here was peripheral blood, taken on day 0 of AZD1222 vaccination. The receptor's source is an adult in good health. The rearrangement uses TRBV5-1 and TRBJ1-2; possibly TRBD1 for D (5 bases). For the CDR3, the DNA is TGCGCCAGCAGCTCAACCCAAGGGGCCCATGGCTACACCTTC. This gives the protein CASSSTQGAHGYTF.